The rows below give T cell receptor beta chains drawn from one sample of a study of blood T cell repertoires in COVID-19. This table comes from immunoSEQ multiplex PCR, and its TCRdb copy is limited to in-frame clones, with some not included. The sample records about 250,000 clones, about 87% being singletons. Specimen: PBMCs or T cells enriched from blood (not recorded which). Receptor source: a woman aged 45 to 65 who had recovered from COVID-19. CDR3s include the opening cysteine and the closing phenylalanine or tryptophan. A D gene is named only where the DNA matches it firmly. Not all rows give a size; the values are once, few, many and, for expanded clones, a class.

V	length	size	D	J	CDR3	DNA
TRBV30	16	-	TRBD2	TRBJ2-1	CAWSTPSGRGNNEQFF	TGTGCCTGGAGTACCCCGAGCGGGAGAGGAAACAATGAGCAGTTCTTC
TRBV5-8	13	-	-	TRBJ1-2	CASLRGESSGYTF	TGTGCCAGCCTGCGGGGGGAATCTAGTGGCTACACCTTC
TRBV5-1	15	-	TRBD1	TRBJ2-3	CASSFGTASTDTQYF	TGCGCCAGCAGCTTTGGGACAGCCAGCACAGATACGCAGTATTTT
TRBV28	15	once	-	TRBJ1-5	CASSLPGINFQPQHF	TGTGCCAGCAGTTTACCAGGGATAAACTTTCAGCCCCAGCATTTT
TRBV7-2	15	-	-	TRBJ2-1	CASSLQAEKWNEQFF	TGTGCCAGCAGCTTACAGGCCGAAAAATGGAATGAGCAGTTCTTC
TRBV28	11	-	-	TRBJ2-7	CASWRGYEQYF	TGTGCCAGCTGGAGGGGTTACGAGCAGTACTTC
TRBV7-3	12	-	-	TRBJ2-3	CASSSSGDTQYF	TGTGCCAGCAGCTCAAGCGGAGATACGCAGTATTTT
TRBV30	14	-	-	TRBJ2-1	CAWIPEGLYNEQFF	TGTGCCTGGATTCCGGAGGGCCTGTACAATGAGCAGTTCTTC
TRBV9	16	-	TRBD2	TRBJ2-2	CASSVGSGKNTGELFF	TGTGCCAGCAGCGTAGGGAGCGGGAAGAACACCGGGGAGCTGTTTTTT
TRBV28	16	-	-	TRBJ2-7	CASYDPITGVSYEQYF	TGTGCCAGCTACGATCCGATAACCGGGGTCTCCTACGAGCAGTACTTC
TRBV29-1	11	-	-	TRBJ1-1	CSSSWSTEAFF	TGCAGTTCATCGTGGAGCACTGAAGCTTTCTTT
TRBV11-3	15	-	TRBD2	TRBJ2-7	CASSLATSSIYEQYF	TGTGCCAGCAGCTTAGCGACTAGCTCCATATACGAGCAGTACTTC
TRBV4-2	16	-	TRBD1	TRBJ2-5	CASSREKGAYQETQYF	TGTGCCAGCAGCCGAGAGAAGGGGGCGTATCAAGAGACCCAGTACTTC
TRBV30	12	-	TRBD2	TRBJ2-1	CACSTSGPTEFF	TGTGCCTGTTCCACTAGCGGGCCCACGGAGTTCTTC
TRBV23-1	17	-	-	TRBJ1-5	CASSHHGAGGRNQPQHF	TGCGCCAGCAGTCATCACGGGGCGGGAGGTCGCAATCAGCCCCAGCATTTT
TRBV7-8	12	-	TRBD1	TRBJ1-1	CASSRTGPEAFF	TGTGCCAGCAGCCGGACAGGGCCTGAAGCTTTCTTT
TRBV6-6	11	few	-	TRBJ1-2	CASSYSASCTF	TGTGCCAGCAGTTACTCCGCCAGTTGCACCTTC
TRBV28	13	few	TRBD1	TRBJ1-2	CASSRDRVGGYTF	TGTGCCAGCAGCCGCGACAGGGTTGGTGGCTACACCTTC
TRBV29-1	13	-	TRBD1	TRBJ2-1	CSAHRGRNNEQFF	TGCAGCGCCCACAGGGGGAGAAACAATGAGCAGTTCTTC
TRBV27	14	-	-	TRBJ1-5	CASSAARDNQPQHF	TGTGCCAGCAGTGCCGCCAGGGACAATCAGCCCCAGCATTTT
TRBV5-6	17	-	-	TRBJ1-5	CASSSGWGSQSNQPQHF	TGTGCCAGCAGCTCGGGGTGGGGTTCCCAAAGCAATCAGCCCCAGCATTTT
TRBV5-1	14	-	-	TRBJ2-7	CASSLWGRSGEQYF	TGCGCCAGCAGCTTGTGGGGGAGGTCCGGCGAGCAGTACTTC
TRBV30	15	-	TRBD2	TRBJ2-1	CAWSPSGTLNNEQFF	TGTGCCTGGAGTCCTAGCGGGACACTGAACAATGAGCAGTTCTTC
TRBV19	14	-	TRBD2	TRBJ2-7	CASSIREGLFEQYF	TGTGCCAGTAGTATCCGGGAGGGCCTATTCGAGCAGTACTTC
TRBV30	21	-	-	TRBJ2-2	CAWRSRDGRLVAERNTGELFF	TGTGCCTGGAGGTCCCGGGACGGCCGTTTGGTAGCGGAACGGAACACCGGGGAGCTGTTTTTT
TRBV28	14	-	-	TRBJ1-2	CASSVGQGSNGYTF	TGTGCCAGCAGTGTCGGGCAGGGGAGTAATGGCTACACCTTC
TRBV9	15	-	TRBD2	TRBJ2-1	CASSVLAGGHNEQFF	TGTGCCAGCAGCGTCCTAGCGGGAGGCCACAATGAGCAGTTCTTC
TRBV19	14	-	TRBD1	TRBJ1-6	CASAAGTGSSPLHF	TGTGCCAGCGCCGCCGGGACAGGGAGTTCACCCCTCCACTTT
TRBV9	14	-	-	TRBJ2-2	CASSVALGTGELFF	TGTGCCAGCAGCGTAGCCCTAGGAACCGGGGAGCTGTTTTTT
TRBV4-3	16	-	TRBD2	TRBJ2-3	CASSPSLAGGADTQYF	TGCGCCAGCAGCCCTTCGCTAGCGGGAGGGGCAGATACGCAGTATTTT
TRBV15	14	-	TRBD1	TRBJ1-2	CATSSYKQGGGYTF	TGTGCCACCAGCAGTTACAAACAGGGGGGCGGCTACACCTTC
TRBV4-1	15	-	TRBD2	TRBJ2-7	CASSHQLAGVGEQYF	TGCGCCAGCAGCCACCAACTAGCGGGAGTCGGGGAGCAGTACTTC
TRBV7-2	13	-	TRBD1	TRBJ1-5	CASSTGVNQPQHF	TGTGCCAGCAGCACAGGGGTTAATCAGCCCCAGCATTTT
TRBV30	14	-	TRBD1	TRBJ2-7	CAWSVGQGRYEQYF	TGTGCCTGGAGTGTGGGACAGGGGAGGTACGAGCAGTACTTC
TRBV18	13	-	-	TRBJ2-1	CASSPQLAGEQFF	TGTGCCAGCTCACCCCAACTAGCCGGGGAGCAGTTCTTC
TRBV5-4	19	-	TRBD1	TRBJ1-2	CASSLMDRLFSPEDYGYTF	TGTGCCAGCAGCCTCATGGACAGGTTATTCTCCCCGGAGGACTATGGCTACACCTTC
TRBV6-6	14	-	TRBD2	TRBJ2-3	CASTMKTGTSTQYF	TGTGCCAGCACTATGAAAACCGGGACTAGCACGCAGTATTTT
TRBV6-2/TRBV6-3	17	-	-	TRBJ2-3	CASSSGLPRSYTDTQYF	TGTGCCAGCAGTTCCGGACTTCCCCGTTCCTACACAGATACGCAGTATTTT
TRBV7-2	16	-	TRBD2	TRBJ2-3	CASSLRLAGSTDTQYF	TGTGCCAGCAGCTTAAGACTAGCGGGAAGCACAGATACGCAGTATTTT
TRBV11-2	13	-	-	TRBJ2-5	CASSKDNLGEQYF	TGTGCCAGCAGCAAGGATAATCTGGGAGAACAGTACTTC
TRBV5-8	16	-	-	TRBJ1-1	CASSLRQEILNTEAFF	TGTGCCAGCAGCTTGCGTCAGGAAATATTGAACACTGAAGCTTTCTTT
TRBV11-3	13	few	-	TRBJ2-5	CASSLEAAKTQYF	TGTGCCAGCAGCTTAGAAGCTGCGAAGACCCAGTACTTC
TRBV5-8	17	many	TRBD2	TRBJ2-1	CASPGTPGGMAYNEQFF	TGTGCCAGCCCCGGGACCCCGGGGGGGATGGCCTACAATGAGCAGTTCTTC
TRBV7-2	15	-	-	TRBJ1-5	CASSRSRGENQPQHF	TGTGCCAGCAGCCGCAGTCGGGGTGAGAATCAGCCCCAGCATTTT
TRBV9	13	-	-	TRBJ1-2	CASSVPGFYGYTF	TGTGCCAGCAGCGTACCGGGGTTCTATGGCTACACCTTC
TRBV5-5	16	-	TRBD1	TRBJ1-1	CASSYQGGRLNTEAFF	TGTGCCAGCAGCTACCAGGGGGGCAGGCTGAACACTGAAGCTTTCTTT
TRBV7-3	15	-	TRBD1	TRBJ1-1	CASSKPDRLNTEAFF	TGTGCCAGCAGCAAACCGGACAGGCTTAACACTGAAGCTTTCTTT